The clone carrying this T cell receptor (beta chain) was counted a few times. Its antigen is not known. V gave up 4 bases and J gave up 2 bases, with 12 bases separating them. Germline V gene lookup returns CDR1 WSHSY and CDR2 SAAADI. The CDR3 contains 14 residues. This entry comes from a study of post-analysis software for immune sequencing data. Findings and caveats of the study: Patients carried 5 or 6 TRBV segments more frequently than controls did, and TRBV5-6, TRBV5-1 and TRBV20-1 were among them. The study found significantly lower normalized Chao1 diversity in multiple sclerosis patients than in controls. The authors found that F measure strongly co-clustered same-batch samples.

TCR beta libraries were prepared from cDNA with unique molecular identifiers. Each batch of 1 to 10 million T cells produced 500,000 to 600,000 cDNA molecules. TCRdb reprocessed the PCR reads via MiXCR and lists one record per CDR3 protein. The profile shows around 200,000 distinct CDR3 sequences, approximately 28% of them singletons. J is TRBJ2-7 and V is TRBV10-2; D gene unclear. The source material was blood. The TCR comes from a girl under 18 with multiple sclerosis. CDR3 sequence (DNA): TGCGCCAGCAGTGTAGGTCAGGTAACCTACGAGCAGTACTTC. It is translated as CASSVGQVTYEQYF.